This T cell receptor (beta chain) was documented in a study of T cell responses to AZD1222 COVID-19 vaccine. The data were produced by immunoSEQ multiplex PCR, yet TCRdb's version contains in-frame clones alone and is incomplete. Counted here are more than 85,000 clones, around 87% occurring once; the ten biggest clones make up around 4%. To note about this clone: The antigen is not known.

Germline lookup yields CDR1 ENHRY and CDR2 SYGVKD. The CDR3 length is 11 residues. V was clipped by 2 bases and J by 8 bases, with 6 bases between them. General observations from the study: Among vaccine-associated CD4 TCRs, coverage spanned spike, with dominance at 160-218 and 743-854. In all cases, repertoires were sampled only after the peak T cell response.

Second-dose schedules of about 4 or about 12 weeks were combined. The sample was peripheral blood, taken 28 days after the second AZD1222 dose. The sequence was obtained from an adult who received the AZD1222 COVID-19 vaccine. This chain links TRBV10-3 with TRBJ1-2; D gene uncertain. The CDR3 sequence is CAISEGIGYTF. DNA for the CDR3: TGTGCCATCAGTGAGGGTATAGGCTACACCTTC.